Reported below is one TCR beta chain. The antigen is undetermined. Clones were read by immunoSEQ multiplex PCR, and TCRdb kept only the in-frame ones, dropping some. Of fewer than 70,000 clones in the sample, around nine tenths were seen once. This entry comes from a study of siplizumab effects on memory and regulatory T cells. Study-wide points: Fewer alloreactive sequences mapped to unstimulated CD4+ memory cells under siplizumab. In unstimulated cells, naive T cells appeared more diverse than memory T cells and seemed major alloresponse contributors. Under siplizumab, an average roughly 70% of mappable alloreactive CD4+ clones were Treg-derived, compared with approximately 27% in controls.

Germline V gene data show CDR1 as SGHRS and CDR2 as YFSETQ. V dropped 3 bases and J dropped 4; count of bases not matched to a gene: 7. The CDR3 consists of 15 residues. The source material was Tregs sorted from blood. The sequence was obtained from a human donor in good health. This chain connects TRBV5-1 to TRBJ1-1, with TRBD1 identical over 9 bases. CDR3 coding DNA: TGCGCCAGCAGCTCACAGGGGGCACTGGGCACTGAAGCTTTCTTT. Its protein is CASSSQGALGTEAFF.